These 26 T cell receptor beta chains were sequenced from one sample in a study of human T cells and chemical hapten exposure. Time point given: patch test 2, 6 weeks after DPC sensitization. The treatment denotes: therapeutic diphenylcyclopropenone sensitization with weekly scalp DPC. Each CDR3 protein gets one entry after TCRdb re-called the RACE reads with MiXCR. This repertoire shows around 360,000 distinct CDR3 sequences, about 6% found once; its top ten account for about 5%. The sample was whole blood, taken in connection with sensitization to the hapten diphenylcyclopropenone (DPC). Every receptor here comes from a woman between 18 and 29 years old with alopecia areata. Some clones in this sample may be carry-over from other donors' samples.

This clonotype turned up a few times. The rearrangement links TRBV21-1 to TRBJ1-2; the table's D call, TRBD1, was not checked against the DNA. TRBV21-1 is a pseudogene. This CDR3 is built from 16 residues. CDR3 DNA sequence: TGTGCCAGCAGCGGGCCAACGGGACAGTCAGGCAGTCGCTACACCTTC. This sequence encodes CASSGPTGQSGSRYTF.

At least ten counts were recorded for this clonotype. This sequence joins TRBV20-1 and TRBJ1-4; D is ambiguous. The V and J ends lost 3 bases and 0 bases respectively, with 5 bases between them. This CDR3 has 13 amino acids. CDR1 is DFQATT, CDR2 SNEGSKA, per germline (reference sequence). CDR3: CSARFTTNEKLFF. The CDR3 nucleotides are TGCAGTGCTAGGTTTACAACTAATGAAAAACTGTTTTTT.

This clonotype was observed many times. The chain recombines TRBV24-1 with TRBJ2-3; D call uncertain. The CDR3 extends over 17 amino acids. Germline assignment: CDR1 KGHDR and CDR2 SFDVKD. The ends were cut back, 2 bases at V and 2 bases at J, with 16 bases in the middle. CDR3 amino acids: CATSDSDIYRPTDTQYF. The CDR3 nucleotides are TGTGCCACCAGTGATTCCGATATATACAGACCCACAGATACGCAGTATTTT.

This clonotype showed up many times. Here the CDR3 DNA reads TGTGCCAGCAGCTTAGCGACGTACGAGCAGTACTTC. Translating gives CASSLATYEQYF. V and J are TRBV7-9 and TRBJ2-7; no definite D call. The CDR3 length is 12 residues. With 0 bases removed from V and 4 bases from J, the gap between germline ends came to 4 bases. Germline V gives CDR1 SEHNR, CDR2 FQNEAQ (reference sequence).

The rearrangement uses TRBV5-1 and TRBJ2-3; the match to TRBD1 covers 7 bases. CDR1 is SGHRS, CDR2 YFSETQ, per germline. The CDR3 runs 15 residues. V lost 4 bases, J lost 2 bases, and 7 bases stayed unmatched. CDR3: CASSTDRVLTDTQYF. CDR3 in DNA: TGCGCCAGCAGCACCGACAGGGTCCTCACAGATACGCAGTATTTT.

This clonotype has ten or more counts. The chain links TRBV5-1 to TRBJ1-4; D unresolved. CDR1 and CDR2 from the germline V gene are SGHRS and YFSETQ. This CDR3 region has 14 residues. Deletions cut 6 bases from V and 3 bases from J, with 12 bases between. The DNA of the CDR3 is TGCGCCAGCACCCAGGACGGAGCTAATGAAAAACTGTTTTTT. This sequence encodes CASTQDGANEKLFF.

The chain carries TRBV27 and TRBJ1-6; TRBD1 matches 8 bases. Germline CDR1 reads MNHEY; CDR2 reads SMNVEV (reference sequence). Trimming removed 3 bases from V and 8 bases from J; junction bases left unmatched: 6. CDR3 length: 15 amino acids. The CDR3 loop is CASSLPDRGHSPLHF. The CDR3 DNA reads TGTGCCAGCAGTTTGCCCGACAGGGGTCATTCACCCCTCCACTTT.

This clonotype appeared many times. The genes are TRBV13 and TRBJ1-5; the D gene is possibly TRBD1 (5 bases). Germline loops: CDR1 PRHDT, CDR2 FYEKMQ (reference sequence). The CDR3 runs 14 residues. The ends were cut back, 3 bases at V and 3 bases at J, with 9 bases in the middle. The DNA for the CDR3 is TGTGCCAGCAGCTTGGGGGAGAACAATCAGCCCCAGCATTTT. Residues: CASSLGENNQPQHF.

At least ten counts were recorded for this clonotype. The chain recombines TRBV7-2 with TRBJ2-3; TRBD1 agrees at 7 bases. Germline loops: CDR1 SGHTA, CDR2 FQGNSA. Trimming took 0 bases from V and 4 from J; bases not matched to a gene: 4. The CDR3 contains 15 residues. The CDR3 DNA reads as TGTGCCAGCAGCTTAGCGTTAACAGGGGCAGATACGCAGTATTTT. Its translation is CASSLALTGADTQYF.

This clonotype was counted ten times or more. The genes are TRBV9 and TRBJ2-3; 8 bases map to TRBD2. Trimming removed 0 bases from V and 4 bases from J; junction bases left unmatched: 10. The CDR3 runs 17 residues. Germline V gene data show CDR1 as SGDLS and CDR2 as YYNGEE. This CDR3 reads CASSVEAAGGLPDTQYF. The CDR3 DNA reads TGTGCCAGCAGCGTAGAAGCGGCGGGGGGCCTCCCAGATACGCAGTATTTT.

This clonotype was seen only a few times. The V and J genes are TRBV27 and TRBJ1-5; D call uncertain. Germline values: CDR1 MNHEY, CDR2 SMNVEV (reference sequence). The CDR3 sequence is 14 residues long. V lost 5 bases to trimming and J lost 0 bases, with 8 bases between them. CDR3 in amino acids: CASSAGSSNQPQHF. The CDR3 DNA sequence: TGTGCCAGCAGTGCCGGATCTAGCAATCAGCCCCAGCATTTT.

Many counts were recorded for this clonotype. The chain combines TRBV7-6 with TRBJ2-1; D unclear. The CDR3 has 13 amino acids. Germline V gene data show CDR1 as SGHVS and CDR2 as FNYEAQ. The ends were cut back, 0 bases at V and 8 bases at J, with 8 bases in the middle. The CDR3 region has the DNA TGTGCCAGCAGCTTAGCGTATAACGATGAGCAGTTCTTC. This sequence encodes CASSLAYNDEQFF. The variable domain in full, with the rest retrieved from reference TRBV7-6 and TRBJ2-1, is GAGVSQSPRYKVTKRGQDVALRCDPISGHVSLYWYRQALGQGPEFLTYFNYEAQQDKSGLPNDRFSAERPEGSISTLTIQRTEQRDSAMYRCASSLAYNDEQFFGPGTRLTVL.

The CDR3 loop is CSASGGSRELFF. CDR3 DNA: TGCAGTGCTAGTGGGGGGTCCCGGGAGCTGTTTTTT. The V call is TRBV20-1, the J call TRBJ2-2, with TRBD2 as a possible D gene (6 bases). Germline loops: CDR1 DFQATT, CDR2 SNEGSKA (reference sequence). V was shortened by 3 bases and J by 9 bases, with 11 bases between the two germline ends. The CDR3 totals 12 residues.

The chain employs TRBV28 and TRBJ1-2, with D possibly being TRBD1 (5 bases). Per the germline V gene, CDR1 is MDHEN and CDR2 is SYDVKM. This CDR3 region has 13 residues. Trimming shortened V by 3 bases and J by 5 bases, and 10 bases separated the two germline ends. CDR3 sequence (DNA): TGTGCCAGCAGTTTGGGCAGGGTATATGGCTACACCTTC. It codes for CASSLGRVYGYTF.

This clonotype came up many times. J is TRBJ1-2 and V is TRBV6-5; D perhaps matches TRBD1 (5 bases). Germline lookup yields CDR1 MNHEY and CDR2 SVGAGI. The CDR3 consists of 13 residues. Trimming removed 5 bases at V and 5 bases at J, with 12 bases between. The DNA for the CDR3 is TGTGCCAGCAGTAGGGGCAGGGATTATGGCTACACCTTC. The encoded protein is CASSRGRDYGYTF.

The chain employs TRBV27 and TRBJ2-7; TRBD1 is a possible D gene (6 bases). Per the germline V gene, CDR1 is MNHEY and CDR2 is SMNVEV (reference sequence). The V and J ends lost 4 bases and 3 bases respectively, with 19 bases between them. This CDR3 contains 16 residues. For the CDR3, the DNA is TGTGCCAGCAGTTCTATACCGGGACAAATAAACTACGAGCAGTACTTC. Translating it yields CASSSIPGQINYEQYF.

The rearrangement joins TRBV7-2 to TRBJ2-7, with 7 bases aligning to TRBD1. This CDR3 has 14 amino acids. The germline CDR1 and CDR2 sequences are SGHTA and FQGNSA. After removal of 4 bases from V and 2 bases from J, the junction contained 5 bases not matched to a gene. The CDR3 spells CASSSKTGTYEQYF. CDR3 DNA sequence: TGTGCCAGCAGCTCCAAGACAGGGACCTACGAGCAGTACTTC.

The CDR3 sequence is CAISPAGGAGSTEAFF. CDR3 nucleotides: TGTGCCATCAGCCCGGCCGGGGGGGCCGGAAGCACTGAAGCTTTCTTT. This rearrangement joins TRBV10-3 to TRBJ1-1; D perhaps matches TRBD1 (6 bases). From germline, CDR1 is ENHRY and CDR2 SYGVKD. CDR3 length equals 16 residues. Trimming shortened V by 6 bases and J by 4 bases, and 21 bases separated the two germline ends.

V and J are TRBV6-2 or TRBV6-3 and TRBJ2-7; TRBD1 aligns across 10 bases. The CDR3 consists of 15 residues. The V and J ends lost 4 bases and 6 bases, in that order; junction bases with no gene match: 9. The V gene's germline CDR1 is MNHEY and CDR2 SVGEGT. DNA for the CDR3: TGTGCCAGCAGTTTGCACCGGGACAGGGGATGCGAGCAGTACTTC. This gives the protein CASSLHRDRGCEQYF.

This clonotype was counted ten times or more. V usage is TRBV6-2 or TRBV6-3 and J usage is TRBJ1-1; D is unclear. The germline V gene has CDR1 MNHEY and CDR2 SVGEGT. The CDR3 length is 19 residues. V was cut by 2 bases and J by 0 bases, with 22 bases left in between. The CDR3 DNA is TGTGCCAGCAGTTACCCCCCAGGTGGCAGCATATTCATGAACACTGAAGCTTTCTTT. It yields the protein CASSYPPGGSIFMNTEAFF.

This clonotype has a handful of counts. The chain combines TRBV24-1 with TRBJ2-2, with D unclear. With 4 bases removed from V and 3 bases from J, the gap between germline ends came to 5 bases. The length of the CDR3 is 13 residues. CDR1 KGHDR and CDR2 SFDVKD come from the germline V gene. This CDR3 reads CATSDRDTGELFF. The CDR3 DNA follows: TGTGCCACCAGTGACCGAGACACCGGGGAGCTGTTTTTT.

This clonotype has ten or more counts. This chain links TRBV12-3 or TRBV12-4 with TRBJ1-1; D may be TRBD1 (6 bases). Trimming left V 6 bases short and J 1 base short, with 9 bases between. The CDR3 is made up of 13 amino acids. DNA of the CDR3: TGTGCCAGCAGCTTACAGGGGAACACTGAAGCTTTCTTT. As protein: CASSLQGNTEAFF.

This clonotype was counted at least ten times. This sequence joins TRBV6-5 and TRBJ2-1; 8 nucleotides align to TRBD1. CDR1 MNHEY and CDR2 SVGAGI come from the germline V gene. CDR3 length: 16 amino acids. V was clipped by 2 bases and J by 6 bases; unmatched bases: 9. The DNA of the CDR3 is TGTGCCAGCAGTTACCCGGACAGGGCGGGTGTCAATGAGCAGTTCTTC. The encoded protein is CASSYPDRAGVNEQFF.

This clonotype was seen a handful of times. The chain recombines TRBV12-3 or TRBV12-4 with TRBJ2-2; 7 bases line up with TRBD1. Trimming cost V 5 bases and J 4 bases; bases outside gene matches: 4. This CDR3 region has 14 residues. DNA for the CDR3: TGTGCCAGCAGTGCCCGACAGGGCACCGGGGAGCTGTTTTTT. It is translated as CASSARQGTGELFF.

The chain has TRBV3-1 and TRBJ1-5, with no clear D. The V gene's germline CDR1 is LGHDT and CDR2 YNNKEL (reference sequence). The CDR3 contains 16 residues. The V and J ends lost 1 base and 2 bases respectively, with 12 bases between them. The DNA for the CDR3 is TGTGCCAGCAGCCAAGTTTACGGGGTTGGCAATCAGCCCCAGCATTTT. This translates into CASSQVYGVGNQPQHF.

At least ten counts were recorded for this clonotype. The CDR3 sequence: CASSYYRASYEQYF. The CDR3, as DNA: TGTGCCAGCAGTTACTATAGGGCTAGCTACGAGCAGTACTTC. The chain is built from TRBV6-5 and TRBJ2-7; no clear D. The CDR3 is 14 residues long. CDR1 is MNHEY, CDR2 SVGAGI, per germline. The V end was cut by 1 base, the J end by 3 bases, with 10 bases between.